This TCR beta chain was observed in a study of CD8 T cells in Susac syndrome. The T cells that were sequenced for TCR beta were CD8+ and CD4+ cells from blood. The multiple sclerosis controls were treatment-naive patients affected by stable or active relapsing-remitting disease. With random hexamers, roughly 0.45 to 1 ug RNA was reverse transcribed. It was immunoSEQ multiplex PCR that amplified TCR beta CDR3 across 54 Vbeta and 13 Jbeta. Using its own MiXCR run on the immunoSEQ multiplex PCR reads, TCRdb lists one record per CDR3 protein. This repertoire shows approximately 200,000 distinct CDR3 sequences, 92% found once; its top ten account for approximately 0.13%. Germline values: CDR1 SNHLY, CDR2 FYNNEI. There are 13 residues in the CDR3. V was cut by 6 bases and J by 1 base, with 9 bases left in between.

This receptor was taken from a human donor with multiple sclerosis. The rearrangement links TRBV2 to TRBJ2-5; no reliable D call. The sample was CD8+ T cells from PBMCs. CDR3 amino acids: CASRLRTQETQYF. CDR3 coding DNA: TGTGCCAGCAGGTTAAGGACCCAAGAGACCCAGTACTTC.